What follows are 25 T cell receptor beta chains derived from one specimen sequenced in a study of T cell responses to AZD1222 COVID-19 vaccine. Using immunoSEQ multiplex PCR, the repertoire was profiled, and TCRdb retains in-frame clones only, with some absent. The sample lists roughly 180,000 clones; about 90% were seen once. The material sequenced was peripheral blood, taken on day 0 of AZD1222 vaccination. These TCRs come from an adult in good health.

CDR3 loop: CASSLQRAGGPGELFF. CDR3 bases: TGTGCCAGCAGTTTACAAAGGGCGGGAGGGCCCGGGGAGCTGTTTTTT. This chain links TRBV28 with TRBJ2-2; 9 bases align to TRBD2. V lost 2 bases and J lost 6; bases outside the gene matches: 7. This CDR3 region has 16 residues. Germline V lookup: CDR1 MDHEN, CDR2 SYDVKM.

The chain uses TRBV6-5 and TRBJ1-5; D gene uncertain. Germline assignment: CDR1 MNHEY and CDR2 SVGAGI. The CDR3 contains 13 residues. The V end was cut by 2 bases, the J end by 5 bases, with 7 bases between. The CDR3 reads CASSYGGHQPQHF. The CDR3 DNA reads TGTGCCAGCAGTTACGGTGGTCATCAGCCCCAGCATTTT.

V gene TRBV29-1 combines with J gene TRBJ1-2; weak D call: TRBD1 (5 bases). Germline V gene data show CDR1 as SQVTM and CDR2 as ANQGSEA. The length of the CDR3 is 14 residues. Deletions cut 6 bases from V and 14 bases from J, with 28 bases between. CDR3 region: CSVNWPDTVARATF. CDR3 coding DNA: TGCAGCGTCAACTGGCCGGACACCGTCGCGCGGGCAACCTTC.

The chain uses TRBV28 and TRBJ1-3; unclear D gene. Germline V gene lookup returns CDR1 MDHEN and CDR2 SYDVKM. V was cut by 7 bases and J by 3 bases, with 10 bases left in between. The CDR3 has 13 residues. DNA for the CDR3: TGTGCCAGCACCGTCGGAAATGGAAACACCATATATTTT. As protein: CASTVGNGNTIYF. Variable domain in full (rest from reference TRBV28 and TRBJ1-3): DVKVTQSSRYLVKRTGEKVFLECVQDMDHENMFWYRQDPGLGLRLIYFSYDVKMKEKGDIPEGYSVSREKKERFSLILESASTNQTSMYLCASTVGNGNTIYFGEGSWLTVV.

Only a few counts were recorded for this clone. This chain links TRBV28 with TRBJ1-1; 7 nucleotides line up with TRBD1. Per the germline V gene, CDR1 is MDHEN and CDR2 is SYDVKM. The CDR3 sequence is 14 residues long. Germline trimming cut 6 bases from V and 3 bases from J; bases unmatched to any gene: 7. This CDR3 reads CASSEQGWDTEAFF. Here the CDR3 DNA reads TGTGCCAGCAGCGAACAGGGGTGGGACACTGAAGCTTTCTTT.

The J gene is TRBJ1-2, the V gene TRBV28; TRBD1 agrees at 7 bases. Looked up from germline, CDR1 is MDHEN and CDR2 is SYDVKM. The CDR3 has 15 residues. V dropped 6 bases and J dropped 4; count of bases not matched to a gene: 11. CDR3 DNA sequence: TGTGCCAGCAGGGAAGGGAAGGGGGCTCTCTATGGCTACACCTTC. Encoded protein: CASREGKGALYGYTF.

The chain employs TRBV5-6 and TRBJ1-6, with D possibly TRBD1 on 5 matching bases. V gave up 3 bases and J gave up 3 bases, with 16 bases separating them. CDR1 and CDR2 from the germline V gene are SGHDT and YYEEEE. This CDR3 spans 17 amino acids. CDR3 region: CASSSQGSWFYNSPLHF. The CDR3 coding sequence is TGTGCCAGCAGCTCGCAGGGTTCTTGGTTCTATAATTCACCCCTCCACTTT.

This clone was found once. The genes are TRBV7-2 and TRBJ1-4, with TRBD1 matching over 8 bases. The ends lost 4 bases at V and 0 bases at J; junction bases unmatched: 10. The V gene's germline CDR1 is SGHTA and CDR2 FQGNSA. The CDR3 length is 18 residues. The DNA of the CDR3 is TGTGCCAGCAGCTCCCCACAGGGGGGCACTGCAACTAATGAAAAACTGTTTTTT. Residues: CASSSPQGGTATNEKLFF. Filled out from reference TRBV7-2 and TRBJ1-4, the complete variable domain reads GAGVSQSPSNKVTEKGKDVELRCDPISGHTALYWYRQSLGQGLEFLIYFQGNSAPDKSGLPSDRFSAERTGGSVSTLTIQRTQQEDSAVYLCASSSPQGGTATNEKLFFGSGTQLSVL.

This clone was recorded once. V is TRBV18 and J is TRBJ2-7, with 13 bases that match TRBD2. The J segment lost 6 bases and the V segment lost 6 bases, leaving 8 bases of the junction unmatched. CDR3 length: 15 residues. Germline CDR1 KGHSH, CDR2 LQKENI. The CDR3 region has the DNA TGTGCCAGCTCTTACAGGACTAGCGGGAGTTCCGAGCAGTACTTC. This codes for CASSYRTSGSSEQYF.

The chain carries TRBV28 and TRBJ1-6; tentative D call: TRBD1 (5 bases). This CDR3 has 14 residues. Trimming removed 7 bases from V and 8 bases from J, with 15 bases in between. Germline lookup yields CDR1 MDHEN and CDR2 SYDVKM. The CDR3 bases are TGTGCCAGCAACCCCGCCAGGGCAGATTCACCCCTCCACTTT. This translates into CASNPARADSPLHF. The full variable domain, rest sourced from reference TRBV28 and TRBJ1-6, is DVKVTQSSRYLVKRTGEKVFLECVQDMDHENMFWYRQDPGLGLRLIYFSYDVKMKEKGDIPEGYSVSREKKERFSLILESASTNQTSMYLCASNPARADSPLHFGNGTRLTVT.

The V call is TRBV27, the J call TRBJ2-7; tentative D call: TRBD2 (5 bases). V lost 5 bases to trimming and J lost 3 bases, with 17 bases between them. This CDR3 is 15 amino acids long. Germline CDR1 and CDR2: MNHEY and SMNVEV (reference sequence). The CDR3 nucleotides read TGTGCCAGCAGTCCTGGACTGCCTACTATCTACGAGCAGTACTTC. Its protein is CASSPGLPTIYEQYF.

This rearrangement joins TRBV9 to TRBJ1-2; weak D call: TRBD1 (5 bases). Germline V gene lookup returns CDR1 SGDLS and CDR2 YYNGEE. The CDR3 loop spans 11 amino acids. V dropped 8 bases and J dropped 4 bases, with 9 bases sitting between them. CDR3 nucleotide sequence: TGTGCCAGTCAGGGCCCCTATGGCTACACCTTC. Its protein is CASQGPYGYTF.

This clone was detected once. The chain has TRBV19 and TRBJ1-2; 9 positions match TRBD1. Losses at the gene ends were 3 bases for V and 4 bases for J; bases not matched to a gene: 12. The germline V gene encodes CDR1 LNHDA and CDR2 SQIVND (reference sequence). This CDR3 is 17 amino acids long. CDR3: CASSIATGGVNLYGYTF. The CDR3 coding sequence is TGTGCCAGTAGTATCGCGACAGGGGGTGTGAACCTCTATGGCTACACCTTC.

As concerns this clone: The sample carries other DNA sequences with the same CDR3. The J gene is TRBJ1-5, the V gene TRBV6-5; D remains ambiguous. This CDR3 comprises 14 residues. Germline loops: CDR1 MNHEY, CDR2 SVGAGI. Between the trimmed V and J ends, which lost 0 bases and 0 bases, there was a span of 3 bases. The CDR3 spells CASSYSGSNQPQHF. In nucleotides, the CDR3 is TGTGCCAGCAGTTACTCGGGTAGCAATCAGCCCCAGCATTTT.

This clone came up a few times. This chain connects TRBV5-6 to TRBJ2-7; possibly TRBD2 for D (6 bases). The length of the CDR3 is 13 residues. Germline V gene lookup returns CDR1 SGHDT and CDR2 YYEEEE. V lost 2 bases to trimming and J lost 3 bases, with 9 bases between them. DNA for the CDR3: TGTGCCAGCAGCTTCAGGACTAACTACGAGCAGTACTTC. Translating gives CASSFRTNYEQYF.

This sequence joins TRBV12-3 or TRBV12-4 and TRBJ1-4, with 7 bases matching TRBD1. The CDR3 spans 12 residues. The ends lost 6 bases at V and 8 bases at J; junction bases unmatched: 3. CDR3 nucleotide sequence: TGTGCCAGCAGCCGGACAGGAGAAAAACTGTTTTTT. Its protein is CASSRTGEKLFF.

The chain is built from TRBV9 and TRBJ2-1, with D perhaps assigned TRBD1 or TRBD2 (5 bases each). Germline lookup yields CDR1 SGDLS and CDR2 YYNGEE. CDR3 size: 16 residues. The V end lost 0 bases, the J end lost 1 base, and 11 bases lay between the germline ends. CDR3 protein: CASSVVWGGSYNEQFF. In nucleotides, the CDR3 is TGTGCCAGCAGCGTAGTGTGGGGCGGGTCCTACAATGAGCAGTTCTTC.

V and J are TRBV7-3 and TRBJ2-3; D might be TRBD1 (5 bases). The germline V gene has CDR1 SGHTA and CDR2 FQGTGA. V lost 5 bases to trimming and J lost 2 bases, with 14 bases between them. The CDR3 loop spans 15 amino acids. The DNA of the CDR3 is TGTGCCAGCAGCCCCGAAGGACAATACACAGATACGCAGTATTTT. Its protein product is CASSPEGQYTDTQYF.

This clone occurred a few times. The rearrangement uses TRBV2 and TRBJ2-1; D not certain. CDR3 length: 13 residues. In germline, CDR1 is SNHLY, CDR2 FYNNEI. V was shortened by 4 bases and J by 5 bases, with 9 bases between the two germline ends. The CDR3 loop is CASSVGFNNEQFF. CDR3 sequence (DNA): TGTGCCAGCAGTGTGGGCTTCAACAATGAGCAGTTCTTC.

V is TRBV30 and J is TRBJ2-7; 10 bases align to TRBD1. This CDR3 is 15 amino acids long. Germline CDR1 and CDR2: GTSNPN and SVGIG (reference sequence). V trimming: 0 bases; J trimming: 2 bases; junction bases outside the gene matches: 4. The CDR3 spells CAWSVGGTGAYEQYF. CDR3 nucleotides: TGTGCCTGGAGTGTAGGTGGGACAGGGGCCTACGAGCAGTACTTC.

The rearrangement links TRBV4-3 to TRBJ2-7; TRBD2 aligns across 7 bases. Trimming took 1 base from V and 3 from J; bases not matched to a gene: 18. Per the germline V gene, CDR1 is LGHNA and CDR2 is YSLEER. The CDR3 spans 19 residues. CDR3 amino acids: CASSQGGAMGGIKYYEQYF. The CDR3 DNA follows: TGCGCCAGCAGCCAAGGGGGTGCAATGGGAGGGATCAAATACTACGAGCAGTACTTC.

The rearrangement uses TRBV6-2 or TRBV6-3 and TRBJ1-1; perhaps TRBD1 as D (5 bases). Germline lookup yields CDR1 MNHEY and CDR2 SVGEGT. V was cut by 6 bases and J by 4 bases, with 18 bases left in between. CDR3 length: 15 residues. The CDR3 loop reads CASSTGGVWGTEAFF. DNA for the CDR3: TGTGCCAGCAGCACGGGGGGAGTGTGGGGCACTGAAGCTTTCTTT.

The chain joins TRBV10-1 to TRBJ1-2, with D uncertain. This CDR3 comprises 14 residues. The germline CDR1 and CDR2 sequences are WNHNN and SYGVQD (reference sequence). V was shortened by 0 bases and J by 4 bases, with 9 bases between the two germline ends. The CDR3 DNA reads TGCGCCAGCAGTGAGTCCTTACAGCCCTATGGCTACACCTTC. This translates into CASSESLQPYGYTF.

This rearrangement joins TRBV20-1 to TRBJ1-1; no definite D call. Trimming took 3 bases from V and 5 from J, leaving 7 bases between them. There are 11 residues in the CDR3. Per germline, CDR1 DFQATT and CDR2 SNEGSKA (reference sequence). As DNA, the CDR3 is TGCAGTGCTAGTTTGGATACTGAAGCTTTCTTT. Amino acid sequence: CSASLDTEAFF.

The chain uses TRBV7-3 and TRBJ2-6, with 10 bases fitting TRBD1. The germline V gene has CDR1 SGHTA and CDR2 FQGTGA. The CDR3 consists of 20 residues. V lost 2 bases to trimming and J lost 0 bases; unmatched junction nucleotides: 10. The CDR3 protein is CASSLWAGRDRGSGANVLTF. The CDR3 DNA is TGTGCCAGCAGCTTATGGGCGGGACGGGACAGGGGCTCTGGGGCCAACGTCCTGACTTTC.